This entry features one T cell receptor (beta chain) sequence. Its antigen is unknown. In the PCR, 60 Vbeta and 13 Jbeta primers were used. Sequencing used immunoSEQ multiplex PCR; TCRdb keeps in-frame clones, though not all of them. The data hold fewer than 110,000 clones, with roughly 70% observed a single time. The sample comes from a study of cytomegalovirus exposure and HLA in healthy donors. Overall study context: Unique TCR beta sequences numbering around 110 million came from around 180 million T cells in an earlier analysis. Broader study findings: Three chains linked to CMV were shown in vitro to be specific for CMV antigens. A prior analysis recorded that most TCR beta V segments were productive about 87% or about 30% of the time. The study listed under 200 cytomegalovirus-associated TCR beta chains.

V was pared by 5 bases and J by 0 bases, with 3 bases of the junction left unmatched. CDR3 length: 13 residues. Germline CDR1 and CDR2: GTSNPN and SVGIG (reference sequence). The chain combines TRBV30 with TRBJ1-1, with 7 bases identical to TRBD1. The sequencing input was PBMCs. The sequence derives from a woman in her forties or fifties in good health and CMV-seronegative. The CDR3 loop reads CAWDGTVNTEAFF. For the CDR3, the DNA is TGTGCCTGGGACGGGACAGTGAACACTGAAGCTTTCTTT.